The table lists the clone carrying this TCR beta chain with a count of one. Its antigen is undetermined. This entry belongs to a study of shared clonotypes between healthy human individuals. For every subset, genomic DNA was evenly distributed across several immunoSEQ plates. The data were produced by immunoSEQ multiplex PCR, yet TCRdb's version contains in-frame clones alone and is incomplete. The table shows fewer than 3 million clones, with about nine tenths occurring only once. Study-level results: Memory subsets generally showed lower estimated richness than naive subsets.

CDR3 length: 13 amino acids. The J segment lost 6 bases and the V segment lost 5 bases, leaving 7 bases of the junction unmatched. In germline, CDR1 is SGHNT, CDR2 YYREEE (reference sequence). The chain combines TRBV5-4 with TRBJ2-5, with TRBD1 matching 7 bases. Sequencing was done on a sample of naive CD4+ T cells from PBMCs. This sample's subset: CD45RA+ positively selected. This sequence originates from a man in his late teens or twenties in good health. Some clones in this sample may be carry-over from other donors' samples. The CDR3 reads CASSPDRVKTQYF. The DNA of the CDR3 is TGTGCCAGCAGTCCAGACAGGGTTAAGACCCAGTACTTC.